This TCR beta chain originates from a study of CD8+CD57+ T cells in acquired aplastic anemia. About the study: When averaged, DNA from sorted CD4+ and CD8+ cells came to approximately 3 ug.

J was trimmed by 6 bases and V by 4 bases; bases with no gene match: 11. The CDR3 runs to 16 residues. Germline values: CDR1 SGHRS, CDR2 YFSETQ. TCR beta VDJ and CDR3 were profiled, and genomic DNA was the template. A single record per CDR3 protein comes from TCRdb applying MiXCR to the reads. The table has some 410,000 distinct CDR3 sequences, about two thirds seen once. The gene calls are TRBV5-1 and TRBJ1-5; 9 positions agree with TRBD1. This TCR was recovered from a human donor in good health, serving as a control. The source material was sorted CD4+, CD8+, or CD8+CD57+ T cells (not recorded which) from PBMCs. The CDR3 nucleotides are TGCGCCAGCAGCCGCGCCGGGACAGGGCCACGTCAGCCCCAGCATTTT. Protein sequence: CASSRAGTGPRQPQHF.